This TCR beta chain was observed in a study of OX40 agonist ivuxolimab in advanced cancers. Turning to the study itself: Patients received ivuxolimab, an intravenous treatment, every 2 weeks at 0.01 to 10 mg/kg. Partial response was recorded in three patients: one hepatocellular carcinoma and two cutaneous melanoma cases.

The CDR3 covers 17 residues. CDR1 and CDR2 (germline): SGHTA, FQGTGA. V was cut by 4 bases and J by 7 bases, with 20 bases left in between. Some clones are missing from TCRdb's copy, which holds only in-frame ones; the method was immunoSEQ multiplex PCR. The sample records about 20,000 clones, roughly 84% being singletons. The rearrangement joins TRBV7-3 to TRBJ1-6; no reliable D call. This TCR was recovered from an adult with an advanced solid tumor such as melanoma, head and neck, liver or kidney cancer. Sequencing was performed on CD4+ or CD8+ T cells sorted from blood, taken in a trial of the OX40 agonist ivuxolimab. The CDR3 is CASSSTPDAFTNSPLHF. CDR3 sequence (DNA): TGTGCCAGCAGCTCCACCCCGGACGCCTTTACCAATTCACCCCTCCACTTT.